In this sample, the clone carrying this T cell receptor beta chain turned up a few times. Its antigen is still unknown. The data belong to a study of blood T cells in healthy people across ages. The wider study: Capture by template switching was about one barcoded beta molecule per two T cells. Study results and caveats: Observed TCR beta diversity per million T cells went down as age went up. This fall followed a roughly linear course with age.

For the second PCR, which ran for roughly 6 to 11 cycles, a sample-barcoded 5' primer and a J-beta primer mix were used. A template-switch adaptor that had 12 random nucleotides put a tag on each cDNA molecule. In TCRdb, the 5' RACE reads were re-called with MiXCR into one record per CDR3 protein. The sample has 1.4 million to 1.5 million distinct CDR3 sequences, approximately 40% seen once. The germline V gene encodes CDR1 MNHEY and CDR2 SMNVEV (reference sequence). This CDR3 contains 14 residues. V was trimmed by 5 bases and J by 5 bases, leaving 12 bases between them. The total RNA that was extracted per sample amounted to at least 5 micrograms.

The sequenced sample was blood. This TCR was recovered from a woman between 18 and 29 years old in good health. V gene TRBV27 combines with J gene TRBJ1-4; TRBD1 is a possible D gene (5 bases). The DNA of the CDR3 is TGTGCCAGCAGTCCGGGACGGCAAAATGAAAAACTGTTTTTT. The encoded protein is CASSPGRQNEKLFF.